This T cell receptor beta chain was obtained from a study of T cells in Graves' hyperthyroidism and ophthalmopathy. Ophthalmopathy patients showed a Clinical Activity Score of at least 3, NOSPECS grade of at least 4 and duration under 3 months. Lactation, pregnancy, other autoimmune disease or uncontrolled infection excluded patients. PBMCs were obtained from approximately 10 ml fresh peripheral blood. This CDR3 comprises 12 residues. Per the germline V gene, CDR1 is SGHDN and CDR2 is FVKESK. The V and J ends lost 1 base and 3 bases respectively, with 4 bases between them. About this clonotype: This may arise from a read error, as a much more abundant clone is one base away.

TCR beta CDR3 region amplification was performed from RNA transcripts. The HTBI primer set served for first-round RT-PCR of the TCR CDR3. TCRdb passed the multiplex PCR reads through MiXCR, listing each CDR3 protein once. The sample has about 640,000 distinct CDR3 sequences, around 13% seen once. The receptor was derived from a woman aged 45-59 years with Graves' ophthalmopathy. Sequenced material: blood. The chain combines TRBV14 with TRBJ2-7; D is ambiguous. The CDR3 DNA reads TGTGCCAGCAGCCAAGCGTTCTACGAGCAGTACTTC. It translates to CASSQAFYEQYF. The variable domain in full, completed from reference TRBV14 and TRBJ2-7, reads EAGVTQFPSHSVIEKGQTVTLRCDPISGHDNLYWYRRVMGKEIKFLLHFVKESKQDESGMPNNRFLAERTGGTYSTLKVQPAELEDSGVYFCASSQAFYEQYFGPGTRLTVT.